What follows are 10 T cell receptor beta chains derived from one specimen sequenced in a study of shared T cell receptors in the human thymus. Some clones are missing from TCRdb's copy, which holds only in-frame ones; the method was immunoSEQ multiplex PCR. The table lists 700,000 or so clones, 70% to 90% of them singletons, with more than 0.008% in the top ten. These same records also appear under a second study, on human thymus T cells.

Sequencing input: thymocytes. These receptors all stem from a girl less than two years old with a congenital heart defect.

This clone was picked up one time. V gene TRBV7-9 combines with J gene TRBJ1-6; D not resolved. Germline loops: CDR1 SEHNR, CDR2 FQNEAQ (reference sequence). V dropped 1 base and J dropped 8 bases, with 9 bases sitting between them. The CDR3 length is 14 residues. CDR3 DNA: TGTGCCAGCAGCTTAGAACCTCGGGATTCACCCCTCCACTTT. Its protein product is CASSLEPRDSPLHF.

The chain's CDR3 is CASSPGAGGGTDTQYF. The CDR3 nucleotides are TGTGCCAGCAGCCCCGGTGCGGGGGGGGGCACAGATACGCAGTATTTT. The gene calls are TRBV7-7 and TRBJ2-3; 9 positions match TRBD2. The germline CDR1 and CDR2 sequences are SSHAT and FNYEAQ (reference sequence). J was trimmed by 1 base and V by 5 bases; bases with no gene match: 7. The CDR3 runs to 16 residues.

The rearrangement uses TRBV6-5 and TRBJ1-2; D remains unclear. The V gene's germline CDR1 is MNHEY and CDR2 SVGAGI. V was clipped by 4 bases and J by 0 bases, with 12 bases between them. This CDR3 has 15 amino acids. The CDR3 spells CASSLQRTPNYGYTF. CDR3 bases: TGTGCCAGCAGTTTACAGAGAACCCCTAACTATGGCTACACCTTC.

The CDR3, as DNA: TGCAGTGCTAGCACGGACTCTGGCTACACCTTC. Translating it yields CSASTDSGYTF. The V and J genes are TRBV20-1 and TRBJ1-2; D gene uncertain. Trimming shortened V by 3 bases and J by 7 bases, and 9 bases separated the two germline ends. The CDR3 is 11 amino acids. CDR1 and CDR2 (germline): DFQATT, SNEGSKA (reference sequence).

This sequence joins TRBV29-1 and TRBJ2-7, with D possibly matching TRBD1 (6 bases). This CDR3 is 12 amino acids long. CDR1 and CDR2 (germline): SQVTM, ANQGSEA. Between the trimmed V and J ends, which lost 5 bases and 4 bases, there was a span of 12 bases. CDR3 in DNA: TGCAGCGTTAAAAAAGGGACATACGAGCAGTACTTC. This translates into CSVKKGTYEQYF.

This clone has a single count. The V call is TRBV14, the J call TRBJ2-7; unclear D gene. Trimming removed 2 bases at V and 2 bases at J, with 16 bases between. CDR3 length: 16 residues. Per the germline V gene, CDR1 is SGHDN and CDR2 is FVKESK. The CDR3 region has the DNA TGTGCCAGCAGCCAAACTCCCCCGAACCCTCCCTACGAGCAGTACTTC. The encoded protein is CASSQTPPNPPYEQYF.

In its sample, this clone was seen once. The J gene is TRBJ1-5, the V gene TRBV28; the D gene is possibly TRBD1 (5 bases). The germline CDR1 and CDR2 sequences are MDHEN and SYDVKM. The CDR3 runs to 13 residues. Trimming shortened V by 11 bases and J by 4 bases, and 15 bases separated the two germline ends. CDR3 amino acids: CAGAPGGNQPQHF. The CDR3 nucleotides are TGTGCCGGTGCCCCGGGGGGGAATCAGCCCCAGCATTTT.

V gene TRBV19 combines with J gene TRBJ2-2; possibly TRBD1 for D (5 bases). V lost 5 bases and J 3 bases, leaving 13 bases between the germline ends. The CDR3 is 15 amino acids. Germline V gene sequence: CDR1 LNHDA, CDR2 SQIVND (reference sequence). CDR3: CASSFWTTHTGELFF. For the CDR3, the DNA is TGTGCCAGTAGTTTCTGGACAACCCACACCGGGGAGCTGTTTTTT.

The rearrangement joins TRBV25-1 to TRBJ2-3; D is undetermined. Germline loops: CDR1 MGHDK, CDR2 SYGVNS. The CDR3 is 12 residues long. V was pared by 8 bases and J by 2 bases, with 8 bases between. The DNA of the CDR3 is TGTGCCAGCGGTGCAGTCACAGATACGCAGTATTTT. This encodes CASGAVTDTQYF.

V and J are TRBV27 and TRBJ2-4; tentative D call: TRBD1 (6 bases). This CDR3 comprises 18 residues. V was shortened by 6 bases and J by 2 bases, with 23 bases between the two germline ends. Germline assignment: CDR1 MNHEY and CDR2 SMNVEV (reference sequence). The CDR3 coding sequence is TGTGCCAGCAGCATCCGGCCTTTGGGGGCGAGGACCAAAAACATTCAGTACTTC. Amino acid sequence: CASSIRPLGARTKNIQYF.